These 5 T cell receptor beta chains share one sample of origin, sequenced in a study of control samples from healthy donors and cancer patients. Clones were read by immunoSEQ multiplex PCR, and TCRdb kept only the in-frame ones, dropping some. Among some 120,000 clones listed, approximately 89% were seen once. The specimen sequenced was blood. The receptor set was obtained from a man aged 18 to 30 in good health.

The CDR3 nucleotides read TGTGCCAGCAGCGGGGGCGCCAGTTTGAACACTGAAGCTTTCTTT. Its translation: CASSGGASLNTEAFF. The genes are TRBV5-4 and TRBJ1-1; possible D gene TRBD1, 6 bases. V gave up 4 bases and J gave up 0 bases, with 13 bases separating them. Germline V gene data show CDR1 as SGHNT and CDR2 as YYREEE (reference sequence). This CDR3 is 15 amino acids long. The entire variable domain, with the rest obtained from reference TRBV5-4 and TRBJ1-1, is as follows: ETGVTQSPTHLIKTRGQQVTLRCSSQSGHNTVSWYQQALGQGPQFIFQYYREEENGRGNFPPRFSGLQFPNYSSELNVNALELDDSALYLCASSGGASLNTEAFFGQGTRLTVV.

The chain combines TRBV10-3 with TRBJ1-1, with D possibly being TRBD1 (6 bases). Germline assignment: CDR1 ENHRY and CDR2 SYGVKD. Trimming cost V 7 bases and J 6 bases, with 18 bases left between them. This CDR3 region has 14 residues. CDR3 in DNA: TGTGCCATCAACCGACAGGAGGGAGGCTCTGAAGCTTTCTTT. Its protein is CAINRQEGGSEAFF.

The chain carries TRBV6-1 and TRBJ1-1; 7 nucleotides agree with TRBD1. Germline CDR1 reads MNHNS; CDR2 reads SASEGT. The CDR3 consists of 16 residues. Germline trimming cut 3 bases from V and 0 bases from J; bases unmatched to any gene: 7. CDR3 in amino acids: CASSEISGGMNTEAFF. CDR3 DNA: TGTGCCAGCAGTGAGATCTCAGGGGGGATGAACACTGAAGCTTTCTTT.

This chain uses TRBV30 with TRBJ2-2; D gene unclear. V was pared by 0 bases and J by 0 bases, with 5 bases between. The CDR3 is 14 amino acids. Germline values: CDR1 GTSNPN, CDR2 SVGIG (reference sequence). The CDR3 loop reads CAWSVRANTGELFF. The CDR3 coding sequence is TGTGCCTGGAGTGTACGGGCGAACACCGGGGAGCTGTTTTTT. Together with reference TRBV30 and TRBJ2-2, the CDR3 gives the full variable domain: SQTIHQWPATLVQPVGSPLSLECTVEGTSNPNLYWYRQAAGRGLQLLFYSVGIGQISSEVPQNLSASRPQDRQFILSSKKLLLSDSGFYLCAWSVRANTGELFFGEGSRLTVL.

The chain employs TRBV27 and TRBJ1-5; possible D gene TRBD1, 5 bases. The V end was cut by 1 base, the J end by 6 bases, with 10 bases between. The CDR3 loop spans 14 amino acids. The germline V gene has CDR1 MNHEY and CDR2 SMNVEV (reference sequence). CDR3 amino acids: CASSLLGGGQPQHF. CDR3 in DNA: TGTGCCAGCAGTTTATTGGGTGGGGGTCAGCCCCAGCATTTT.